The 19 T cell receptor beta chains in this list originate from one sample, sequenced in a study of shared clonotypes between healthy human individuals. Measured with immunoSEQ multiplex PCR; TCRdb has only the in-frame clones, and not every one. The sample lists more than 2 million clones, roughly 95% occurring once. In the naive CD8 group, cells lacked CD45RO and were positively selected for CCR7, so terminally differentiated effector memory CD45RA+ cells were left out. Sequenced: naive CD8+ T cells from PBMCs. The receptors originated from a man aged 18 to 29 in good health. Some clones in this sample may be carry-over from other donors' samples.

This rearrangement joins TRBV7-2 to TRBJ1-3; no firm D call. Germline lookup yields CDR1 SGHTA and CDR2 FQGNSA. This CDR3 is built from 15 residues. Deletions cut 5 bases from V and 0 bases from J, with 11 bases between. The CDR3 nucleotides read TGTGCCAGCAGCGGGAGGAGAAGCTCTGGAAACACCATATATTTT. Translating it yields CASSGRRSSGNTIYF.

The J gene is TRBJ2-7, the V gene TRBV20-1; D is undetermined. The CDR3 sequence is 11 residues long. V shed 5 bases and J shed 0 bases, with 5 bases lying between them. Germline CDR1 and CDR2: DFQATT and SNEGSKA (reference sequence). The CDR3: CSAYDSYEQYF. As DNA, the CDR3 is TGCAGTGCTTACGACTCCTACGAGCAGTACTTC.

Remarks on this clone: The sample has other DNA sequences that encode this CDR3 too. In DNA, the CDR3 is TGTGCCAGCAGCAACTACGAGCAGTACTTC. Protein product: CASSNYEQYF. The genes are TRBV2 and TRBJ2-7; D not certain. Per germline, CDR1 SNHLY and CDR2 FYNNEI. Trimming cost V 6 bases and J 3 bases, with 3 bases left between them. There are 10 residues in the CDR3.

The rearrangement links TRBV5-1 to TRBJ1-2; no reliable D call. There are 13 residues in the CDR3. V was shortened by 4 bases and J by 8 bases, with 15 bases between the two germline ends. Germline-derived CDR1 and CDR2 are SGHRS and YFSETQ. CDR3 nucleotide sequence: TGCGCCAGCAGCGGCGAGGGCCAGCAGGGCTACACCTTC. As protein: CASSGEGQQGYTF.

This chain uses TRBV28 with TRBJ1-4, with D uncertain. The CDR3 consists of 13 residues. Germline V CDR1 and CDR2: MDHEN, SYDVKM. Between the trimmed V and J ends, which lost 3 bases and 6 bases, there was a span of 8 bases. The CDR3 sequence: CASSFGEDEKLFF. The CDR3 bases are TGTGCCAGCAGTTTTGGGGAGGATGAAAAACTGTTTTTT.

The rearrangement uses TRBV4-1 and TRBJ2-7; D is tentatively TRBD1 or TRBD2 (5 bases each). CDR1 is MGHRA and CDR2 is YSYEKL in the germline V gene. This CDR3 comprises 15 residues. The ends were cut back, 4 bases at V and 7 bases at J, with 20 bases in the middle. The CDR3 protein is CASSPDRGLPGEQYF. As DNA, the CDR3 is TGCGCCAGCAGCCCCGACCGGGGCCTACCGGGGGAGCAGTACTTC.

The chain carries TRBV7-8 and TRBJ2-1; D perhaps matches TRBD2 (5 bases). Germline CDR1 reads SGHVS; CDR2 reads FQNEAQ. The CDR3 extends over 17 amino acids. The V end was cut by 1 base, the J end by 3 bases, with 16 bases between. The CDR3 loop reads CASSLVVIAQHYNEQFF. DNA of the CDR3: TGTGCCAGCAGCTTAGTGGTGATAGCGCAACACTACAATGAGCAGTTCTTC.

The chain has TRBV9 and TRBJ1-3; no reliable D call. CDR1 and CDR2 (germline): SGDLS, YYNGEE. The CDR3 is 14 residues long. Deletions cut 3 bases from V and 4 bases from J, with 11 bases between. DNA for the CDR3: TGTGCCAGCAGCGGCGAGGCGCGGGGAAACACCATATATTTT. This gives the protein CASSGEARGNTIYF. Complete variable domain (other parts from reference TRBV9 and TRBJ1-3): DSGVTQTPKHLITATGQRVTLRCSPRSGDLSVYWYQQSLDQGLQFLIQYYNGEERAKGNILERFSAQQFPDLHSELNLSSLELGDSALYFCASSGEARGNTIYFGEGSWLTVV.

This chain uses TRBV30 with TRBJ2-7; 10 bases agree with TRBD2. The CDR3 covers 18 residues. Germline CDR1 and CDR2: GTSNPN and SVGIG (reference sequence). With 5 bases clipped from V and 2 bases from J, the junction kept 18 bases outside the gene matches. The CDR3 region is CAWDGLAEGLAFPYEQYF. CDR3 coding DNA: TGTGCCTGGGATGGACTAGCGGAAGGTCTCGCATTCCCCTACGAGCAGTACTTC.

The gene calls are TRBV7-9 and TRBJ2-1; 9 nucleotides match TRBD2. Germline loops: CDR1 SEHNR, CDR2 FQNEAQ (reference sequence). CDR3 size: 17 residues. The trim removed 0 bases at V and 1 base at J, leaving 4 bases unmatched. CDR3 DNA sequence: TGTGCCAGCAGCTTAGCGCAAAGCGGGAGGTCCTACAATGAGCAGTTCTTC. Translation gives CASSLAQSGRSYNEQFF.

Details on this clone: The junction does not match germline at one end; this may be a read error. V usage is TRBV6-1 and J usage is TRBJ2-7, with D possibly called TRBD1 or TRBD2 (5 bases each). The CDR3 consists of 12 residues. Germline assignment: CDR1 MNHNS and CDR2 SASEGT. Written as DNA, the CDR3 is TGTGCCAGCAGTGGGGGCGGAGGCTGGATAGACTTC. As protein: CASSGGGGWIDF.

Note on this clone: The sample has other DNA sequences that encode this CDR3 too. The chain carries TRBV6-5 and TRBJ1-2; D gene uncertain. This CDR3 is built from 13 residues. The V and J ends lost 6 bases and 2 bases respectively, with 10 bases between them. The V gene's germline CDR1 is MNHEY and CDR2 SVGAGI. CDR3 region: CASSPGPNYGYTF. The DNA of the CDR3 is TGTGCCAGCAGCCCTGGACCGAACTATGGCTACACCTTC.

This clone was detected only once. The CDR3 region has the DNA TGTGCCATACGGGGAGGGGGAAACACCATATATTTT. This gives the protein CAIRGGGNTIYF. The J gene is TRBJ1-3, the V gene TRBV6-4; D gene uncertain. V lost 10 bases and J 4 bases, leaving 11 bases between the germline ends. Per germline, CDR1 MRHNA and CDR2 SNTAGT. The CDR3 extends over 12 amino acids.

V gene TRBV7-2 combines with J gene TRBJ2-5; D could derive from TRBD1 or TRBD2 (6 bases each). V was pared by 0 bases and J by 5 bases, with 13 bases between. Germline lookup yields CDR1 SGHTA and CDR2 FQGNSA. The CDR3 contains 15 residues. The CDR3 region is CASSLARGRGETQYF. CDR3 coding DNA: TGTGCCAGCAGCTTAGCGCGGGGCAGGGGTGAGACCCAGTACTTC.

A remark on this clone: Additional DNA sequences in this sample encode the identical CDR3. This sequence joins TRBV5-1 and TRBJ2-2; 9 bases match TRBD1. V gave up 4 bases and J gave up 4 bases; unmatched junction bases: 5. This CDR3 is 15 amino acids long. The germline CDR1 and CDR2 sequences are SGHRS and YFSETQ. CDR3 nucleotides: TGCGCCAGCAGCCCCGGACAGGGGAGCACCGGGGAGCTGTTTTTT. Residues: CASSPGQGSTGELFF.

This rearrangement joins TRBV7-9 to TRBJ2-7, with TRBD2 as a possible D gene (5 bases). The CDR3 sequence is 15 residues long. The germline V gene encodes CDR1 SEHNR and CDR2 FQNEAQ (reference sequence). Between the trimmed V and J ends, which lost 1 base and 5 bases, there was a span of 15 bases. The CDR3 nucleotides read TGTGCCAGCAGCTTAGGCCACGAGGGTACGGACGAGCAGTACTTC. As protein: CASSLGHEGTDEQYF.

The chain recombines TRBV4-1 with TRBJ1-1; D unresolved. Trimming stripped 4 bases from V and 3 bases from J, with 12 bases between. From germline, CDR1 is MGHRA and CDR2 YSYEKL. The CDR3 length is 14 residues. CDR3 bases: TGCGCCAGCAGCCTGCGTGGGAGGGACACTGAAGCTTTCTTT. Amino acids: CASSLRGRDTEAFF.

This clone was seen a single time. CDR3 loop: CASSIAGDSNQPQHF. CDR3 coding DNA: TGTGCCAGTAGTATCGCAGGGGACAGCAATCAGCCCCAGCATTTT. V is TRBV19 and J is TRBJ1-5, with a weak D call TRBD1 (6 bases). CDR3 length equals 15 residues. Germline V lookup: CDR1 LNHDA, CDR2 SQIVND (reference sequence). V lost 3 bases and J lost 1, with 10 bases in between.

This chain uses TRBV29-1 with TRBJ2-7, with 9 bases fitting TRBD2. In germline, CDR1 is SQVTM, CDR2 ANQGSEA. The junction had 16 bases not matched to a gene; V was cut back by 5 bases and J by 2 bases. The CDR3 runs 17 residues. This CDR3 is CSVFLPSTAGGPYEQYF. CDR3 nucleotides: TGCAGCGTTTTCCTCCCCTCGACAGCGGGAGGACCCTACGAGCAGTACTTC.